The 18 T cell receptor beta chains below all came from one sample that was sequenced in a study of T-cell memory formation after mild COVID-19. TCRdb re-called the 5' RACE reads with MiXCR, one entry per CDR3 protein. The data contain around 250,000 distinct CDR3 sequences, about 17% of them singletons. The sequencing sample was made of PBMCs or a T cell subset sorted from them (not recorded which). All receptors come from a man younger than 30 who had mild COVID-19 (a few samples of this study predate the infection). Cell type and time point are not known.

This chain joins TRBV18 and TRBJ2-7, with 7 bases identical to TRBD2. The CDR3 covers 14 residues. V dropped 3 bases and J dropped 5; count of bases not matched to a gene: 7. Germline CDR1 is KGHSH and CDR2 is LQKENI. CDR3 nucleotide sequence: TGTGCCAGCTCACCGGGAGGGTTGAGTCACGAGCAGTACGTC. Protein sequence: CASSPGGLSHEQYV.

The V gene is TRBV7-8, the J gene TRBJ1-5; D remains unclear. Between the trimmed V and J ends, which lost 7 bases and 3 bases, there was a span of 13 bases. Looked up from germline, CDR1 is SGHVS and CDR2 is FQNEAQ. The CDR3 loop spans 14 amino acids. The CDR3 bases are TGTGCCAGCAAAGGCCTTGGCACCAATCAGCCCCAGCATTTT. Translation: CASKGLGTNQPQHF.

This clonotype has just a few counts. This chain uses TRBV27 with TRBJ2-2, with a weak D call TRBD2 (6 bases). The CDR3 loop spans 15 amino acids. Germline CDR1 MNHEY, CDR2 SMNVEV (reference sequence). V was pared by 5 bases and J by 0 bases, with 10 bases between. DNA for the CDR3: TGTGCCAGCAGTCGACTAGGATCGAACACCGGGGAGCTGTTTTTT. It codes for CASSRLGSNTGELFF.

This chain connects TRBV21-1 to TRBJ2-7; the table's TRBD1 call for D was not verified on the DNA. TRBV21-1 is listed as a pseudogene. The CDR3 runs 11 residues. CDR3 nucleotides: TGTGCCGAACCGGGAGCATACGAGCAGTACGTC. Its translation: CAEPGAYEQYV.

The sample holds one count of this clonotype. The chain carries TRBV7-9 and TRBJ2-2, with TRBD2 identical over 13 bases. The CDR3 totals 15 residues. Germline CDR1 SEHNR, CDR2 FQNEAQ (reference sequence). J was trimmed by 6 bases and V by 4 bases; bases with no gene match: 2. The CDR3 DNA sequence: TGTGCCAGCAGCTGGACTAGCGGGGGCTCCGGGGAGCTGTTTTTT. Its translation is CASSWTSGGSGELFF.

This chain connects TRBV12-3 or TRBV12-4 to TRBJ2-7; 7 bases are a match to TRBD1. Trimming removed 7 bases from V and 3 bases from J; junction bases left unmatched: 6. CDR3 length equals 13 residues. CDR3 amino acids: CASTRTGVYEQYF. Written as DNA, the CDR3 is TGTGCCAGCACCAGGACAGGAGTCTACGAGCAGTACTTC.

The chain recombines TRBV4-3 with TRBJ2-5; no reliable D call. Trimming pared 0 bases from V and 2 bases from J, leaving 7 bases between. The CDR3 has 14 amino acids. Germline V CDR1 and CDR2: LGHNA, YSLEER. In DNA form, the CDR3 reads TGCGCCAGCAGCCAAGATCACAGTCAAGAGACCCAGTACTTC. It is translated as CASSQDHSQETQYF.

J is TRBJ2-5 and V is TRBV7-3, with a tentative D call TRBD2 (7 bases). From germline, CDR1 is SGHTA and CDR2 FQGTGA. The CDR3 sequence is 16 residues long. The V end lost 5 bases, the J end lost 2 bases, and 18 bases lay between the germline ends. The CDR3 region has the DNA TGTGCCAGCAGCCTCCCGGGGGGCGGGGGACAAGAGACCCAGTACTTC. This gives the protein CASSLPGGGGQETQYF. The full variable domain, in which reference TRBV7-3 and TRBJ2-5 provide the parts outside the CDR3, is GAGVSQTPSNKVTEKGKYVELRCDPISGHTALYWYRQSLGQGPEFLIYFQGTGAADDSGLPNDRFFAVRPEGSVSTLKIQRTERGDSAVYLCASSLPGGGGQETQYFGPGTRLLVL.

The DNA of the CDR3 is TGCGCCAGCAGCCAAGATCTGAGGAACACTGAAGCTTTCTTT. Translation: CASSQDLRNTEAFF. This sequence joins TRBV4-3 and TRBJ1-1, with no clear D. Germline V gives CDR1 LGHNA, CDR2 YSLEER. V was trimmed by 0 bases and J by 1 base, leaving 6 bases between them. The CDR3 covers 14 residues.

The chain uses TRBV11-3 and TRBJ2-1; D is possibly TRBD1 (6 bases). Germline lookup yields CDR1 SGHNT and CDR2 YENEEA. This CDR3 is 13 amino acids long. V dropped 4 bases and J dropped 8 bases, with 12 bases sitting between them. CDR3 sequence reads: CASSSPRGDEQFF. The CDR3 region has the DNA TGTGCCAGCAGCTCCCCCAGGGGCGATGAGCAGTTCTTC.

This clonotype has just a few counts. This chain joins TRBV5-5 and TRBJ2-3; no reliable D call. The germline gives CDR1 SGHKS, CDR2 YYEKEE (reference sequence). Trimming pared 0 bases from V and 0 bases from J, leaving 8 bases between. This CDR3 comprises 15 residues. The CDR3 DNA follows: TGTGCCAGCAGCTTGGTTCCAGCTAGCACAGATACGCAGTATTTT. This translates into CASSLVPASTDTQYF. Filled out from reference TRBV5-5 and TRBJ2-3, the complete variable domain reads DAGVTQSPTHLIKTRGQQVTLRCSPISGHKSVSWYQQVLGQGPQFIFQYYEKEERGRGNFPDRFSARQFPNYSSELNVNALLLGDSALYLCASSLVPASTDTQYFGPGTRLTVL.

The chain recombines TRBV7-8 with TRBJ1-1; 9 bases line up with TRBD1. CDR3 length: 15 residues. In germline, CDR1 is SGHVS, CDR2 FQNEAQ. With 4 bases clipped from V and 0 bases from J, the junction kept 3 bases outside the gene matches. This CDR3 is CASSWDRALNTEAFF. The CDR3 bases are TGTGCCAGCAGCTGGGACAGGGCTTTGAACACTGAAGCTTTCTTT.

This clonotype was seen at least ten times. V is TRBV7-9 and J is TRBJ2-1; D possibly corresponds to TRBD1 (5 bases). V lost 3 bases and J lost 6, with 12 bases in between. CDR1 is SEHNR, CDR2 FQNEAQ, per germline (reference sequence). This CDR3 has 14 residues. The DNA for the CDR3 is TGTGCCAGCAGCTTCTCGGGCAGGGTCAATGAGCAGTTCTTC. It translates to CASSFSGRVNEQFF.

The count of this clonotype is one. This chain uses TRBV11-1 with TRBJ2-4; D ambiguous. Germline lookup yields CDR1 SGHAT and CDR2 FQDESV (reference sequence). Trimming cost V 2 bases and J 1 base, with 12 bases left between them. This CDR3 is 16 amino acids long. CDR3 sequence reads: CASSLFGFSAKNIQYF. The CDR3 coding sequence is TGTGCCAGCAGCTTATTCGGGTTTAGCGCCAAAAACATTCAGTACTTC.

The rearrangement links TRBV7-2 to TRBJ2-1; tentatively, D is TRBD1 (5 bases). Deletions cut 5 bases from V and 6 bases from J, with 14 bases between. Germline V lookup: CDR1 SGHTA, CDR2 FQGNSA. This CDR3 has 14 residues. The CDR3 loop reads CASSRIQGSNEQFF. The DNA for the CDR3 is TGTGCCAGCAGCCGCATTCAGGGTTCCAATGAGCAGTTCTTC.

The chain combines TRBV12-3 or TRBV12-4 with TRBJ1-2, with D unclear. Trimming took off 6 bases at V and 8 bases at J, with 10 bases between the two ends. There are 11 residues in the CDR3. CDR3 region: CASSPGSGYTF. The DNA for the CDR3 is TGTGCCAGCAGCCCCGGTAGCGGCTACACCTTC.

V is TRBV14 and J is TRBJ1-2; no definite D call. The germline CDR1 and CDR2 sequences are SGHDN and FVKESK. CDR3 size: 12 residues. Deletions cut 5 bases from V and 7 bases from J, with 11 bases between. The CDR3: CASSSYGSGYTF. Here the CDR3 DNA reads TGTGCCAGCAGCTCATATGGAAGTGGCTACACCTTC.

This clonotype was counted a few times. V is TRBV4-3 and J is TRBJ1-3; 8 bases align to TRBD1. The CDR3 loop spans 17 amino acids. Germline V gene lookup returns CDR1 LGHNA and CDR2 YSLEER. Trimming took 0 bases from V and 5 from J; bases not matched to a gene: 9. The DNA for the CDR3 is TGCGCCAGCAGCCAAGAAGCCCTAACAGGGGGTAGAAACACCATATATTTT. Amino acids: CASSQEALTGGRNTIYF.